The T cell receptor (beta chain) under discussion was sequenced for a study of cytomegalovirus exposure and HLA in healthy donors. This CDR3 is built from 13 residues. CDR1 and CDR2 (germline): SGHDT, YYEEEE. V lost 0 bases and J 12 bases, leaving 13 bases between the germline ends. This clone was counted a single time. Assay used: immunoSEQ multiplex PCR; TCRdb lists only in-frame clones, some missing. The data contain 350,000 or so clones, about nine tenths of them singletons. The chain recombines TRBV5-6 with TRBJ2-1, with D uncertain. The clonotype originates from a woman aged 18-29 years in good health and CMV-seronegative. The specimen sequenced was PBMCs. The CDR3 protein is CASSLEPDGRQFF. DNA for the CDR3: TGTGCCAGCAGCTTGGAGCCCGATGGGCGGCAGTTCTTC. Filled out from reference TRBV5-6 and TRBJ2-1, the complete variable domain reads DAGVTQSPTHLIKTRGQQVTLRCSPKSGHDTVSWYQQALGQGPQFIFQYYEEEERQRGNFPDRFSGHQFPNYSSELNVNALLLGDSALYLCASSLEPDGRQFFGPGTRLTVL.